This T cell receptor beta chain was recorded in a study of coeliac disease. Notes on this clone: The antigen is undetermined.

Using immunoSEQ multiplex PCR, the repertoire was profiled, and TCRdb retains in-frame clones only, with some absent. The sample holds approximately 8,500 clones, 57% seen once. The germline CDR1 and CDR2 sequences are SGHDT and YYEEEE. The CDR3 is made up of 16 amino acids. The trim removed 0 bases at V and 7 bases at J, leaving 8 bases unmatched. Whole-study results and caveats: Most TRB amino acid sequences occurred in only one sample.

The TCR was taken from a woman between 55 and 75 years old with celiac disease. The material sequenced was intraepithelial lymphocytes from the gut. The chain carries TRBV5-6 and TRBJ1-5, with 9 bases identical to TRBD1. The CDR3 DNA sequence: TGTGCCAGCAGCTTGGGGACAGGGGACGCGTACCAGCCCCAGCATTTT. Protein: CASSLGTGDAYQPQHF. The full variable domain, completed using reference TRBV5-6 and TRBJ1-5, is DAGVTQSPTHLIKTRGQQVTLRCSPKSGHDTVSWYQQALGQGPQFIFQYYEEEERQRGNFPDRFSGHQFPNYSSELNVNALLLGDSALYLCASSLGTGDAYQPQHFGDGTRLSIL.